Sequencing of this T cell receptor (beta chain) was carried out in a study of cytomegalovirus exposure and HLA in healthy donors. The study's findings and limits: Previous analysis showed most TCR beta V segments were productive about 87% or about 30% of the time. It was taken for granted in presence/absence analyses that sequencing depth across donors was roughly uniform. High specificity and sensitivity for cytomegalovirus status were reported for the classifier.

Note on this clone: Its antigen is still unknown.

Both 60 Vbeta primers and 13 Jbeta primers went into the PCR. TCRdb keeps only in-frame clones here, not all; method: immunoSEQ multiplex PCR. Of 100,000 to 150,000 clones listed, over 70% were seen once; the top ten hold approximately 4%. Germline V lookup: CDR1 LNHDA, CDR2 SQIVND (reference sequence). CDR3 size: 17 residues. The ends lost 5 bases at V and 4 bases at J; junction bases unmatched: 14. The V and J genes are TRBV19 and TRBJ2-5; 9 bases agree with TRBD1. The origin of this receptor is a man younger than 35 in good health and CMV-seropositive. Sequences were obtained from PBMCs. The CDR3 is CASSHPPGTGSRETQYF. The CDR3 nucleotides read TGTGCCAGTAGTCACCCGCCCGGGACAGGGAGTCGAGAGACCCAGTACTTC.